A selection of T cell receptor beta chains follows, all from one sample in a study of T cells in localized non-small cell lung cancer. Here immunoSEQ multiplex PCR was the method, and the copy in TCRdb shows in-frame clones only, minus some. The table records over 1,000 clones, more than 20% of them present only once. Material: normal lung tissue next to the tumor, obtained before any cancer treatment. All receptors come from a woman aged 35-75 years with stage I squamous cell lung carcinoma. Both conserved end residues are part of each CDR3. A D gene is named only where the DNA matches it firmly. The size of a clone is reported for some rows only, either as once, few or many, or as a class for expanded clones.

D	size	V	J	DNA	CDR3
NA	NA	TRBV6-8	TRBJ1-5	TGTGCCAGCAGTTCGCTTCCGGGGCCATATAGCAATCAGCCCCAGCATTTT	CASSSLPGPYSNQPQHF
NA	NA	TRBV6-8	TRBJ2-1	TGTGCCAGCAGCTCACTAGGAAAAACCTACAATGAGCAGTTCTTC	CASSSLGKTYNEQFF
TRBD1	NA	TRBV29-1	TRBJ2-2	TGCAGCGTTAACCCCGACAGGGAGAACACCGGGGAGCTGTTTTTT	CSVNPDRENTGELFF
NA	large	TRBV11-3	TRBJ1-1	TGTGCCAGCAGCGACACTAAAACAGTGAACACTGAAGCTTTCTTT	CASSDTKTVNTEAFF
TRBD2	NA	TRBV19	TRBJ2-1	TGTGCCAGTAGTATAGGTAGCGGGGCCCGGAAATTCTTC	CASSIGSGARKFF
NA	NA	TRBV5-1	TRBJ2-6	TGCGCCAGCAGCACATCAGGGAGCTCTGGGGCCAACGTCCTGACTTTC	CASSTSGSSGANVLTF
TRBD2	NA	TRBV29-1	TRBJ2-3	TGCAGCGTGGTGGGGGGGTCCTATACGCAGTATTTT	CSVVGGSYTQYF
NA	NA	TRBV19	TRBJ1-5	TGTGCCAGTAGTATGACTACAGTTAGCAATCAGCCCCAGCATTTT	CASSMTTVSNQPQHF
NA	NA	TRBV6-8	TRBJ2-6	TGTGCCAGCAGTGACCGGGGGTCTGGGGCCAACGTCCTGACTTTC	CASSDRGSGANVLTF
NA	NA	TRBV6-8	TRBJ1-4	TGTGCCAGCAGCCCACAGCTACTGAATGAAAAACTGTTTTTT	CASSPQLLNEKLFF
NA	once	TRBV19	TRBJ1-5	TGTGCCAGTAGTATAGAAGGGTTAAGCAATCAGCCCCAGCATTTT	CASSIEGLSNQPQHF
NA	NA	TRBV6-8	TRBJ1-1	TGTGCCAGCAGTTACTCGGGAGGGGCGACGAACACTGAAGCTTTCTTT	CASSYSGGATNTEAFF
NA	few	TRBV11-3	TRBJ2-6	TGTGCCAGCAGCGAACGAGGGAGCTCTGGGGCCAACGTCCTGACTTTC	CASSERGSSGANVLTF
NA	NA	TRBV9	TRBJ1-5	TGTGCCAGCAGTGCCGGGGAAACTCGTTATAGCAATCAGCCCCAGCATTTT	CASSAGETRYSNQPQHF
TRBD1	NA	TRBV18	TRBJ1-4	TGTGCCAGCTCACCAACGAGGGACAGCAAAGTTGAAAAACTGTTTTTT	CASSPTRDSKVEKLFF
NA	medium-sized	TRBV11-3	TRBJ2-1	TGTGCCAGCAGCTTACGGGACGGTAACAATGAGCAGTTCTTC	CASSLRDGNNEQFF
TRBD2	few	TRBV11-3	TRBJ2-5	TGTGCCAGCAGCTTGGGGTTAGCGGGTAGCCAAGAGACCCAGTACTTC	CASSLGLAGSQETQYF
TRBD1	NA	TRBV5-1	TRBJ1-1	TGCGCCAGCAGCTTGACAGGGGGGGAACAGACTGAAGCTTTCTTT	CASSLTGGEQTEAFF
NA	few	TRBV19	TRBJ2-1	TGTGCCAGTAGTATTAATGACAGGCCGGCGCAGTTCTTC	CASSINDRPAQFF
TRBD1	hyperexpanded	TRBV14	TRBJ2-7	TGTGCCAGCAGCCAGGACAGGGCGTACGAGCAGTACTTC	CASSQDRAYEQYF
NA	NA	TRBV5-1	TRBJ1-4	TGCGCCAGCAGCCCACCTGAGGGCGGTGAAAAACTGTTTTTT	CASSPPEGGEKLFF
NA	NA	TRBV30	TRBJ2-3	TGTGCCTGGAGCGATACTACGGTTACGCAGTATTTT	CAWSDTTVTQYF
TRBD2	few	TRBV11-3	TRBJ2-2	TGTGCCAGCATTCGGGGGGGCGACACCGGGGAGCTGTTTTTT	CASIRGGDTGELFF
TRBD2	NA	TRBV28	TRBJ2-2	TGTGCCAGCCAGGCGGGGGGCACCGGGGAGCTGTTTTTT	CASQAGGTGELFF
NA	NA	TRBV15	TRBJ2-6	TGTGCCACCAGCAGAGATAGAAGGAGGGACCCTGGGGCCAACGTCCTGACTTTC	CATSRDRRRDPGANVLTF